This is a list of T cell receptor beta chains from one sample in a study of CD8 T cells in ankylosing spondylitis. TCRdb re-derived calls from the 5' RACE reads in MiXCR, one entry per CDR3 protein. Of about 360,000 distinct CDR3 sequences listed, roughly 22% were seen once; the top ten hold around 12%. Specimen: blood, either unsorted or a sorted T cell fraction (not recorded which). All receptors come from a male donor with ankylosing spondylitis or in good health (not recorded which). Each CDR3 is given with its conserved first and last residue. Each record gives: J gene, D gene, clone size, V gene, CDR3 protein, CDR3 DNA. D genes are given only for firm matches. The size entry is marked missing in some rows and otherwise reads once, few, many or a size class.

J gene: TRBJ2-5; D gene: -; clone size: -; V gene: TRBV21-1; CDR3 protein: CASSTPRGLGETQYF; CDR3 DNA: TGTGCCAGCAGCACCCCCCGGGGGTTGGGAGAGACCCAGTACTTC
J gene: TRBJ1-6; D gene: -; clone size: -; V gene: TRBV4-1; CDR3 protein: CASKLGEFLDSPLHF; CDR3 DNA: TGCGCCAGCAAACTGGGAGAGTTTCTGGATTCACCCCTCCACTTT
J gene: TRBJ2-3; D gene: -; clone size: -; V gene: TRBV5-4; CDR3 protein: CASSLTDFSTDTQYF; CDR3 DNA: TGTGCCAGCAGCTTAACAGACTTCAGCACAGATACGCAGTATTTT
J gene: TRBJ2-1; D gene: -; clone size: few; V gene: TRBV4-2; CDR3 protein: CASSQTLTRGEFF; CDR3 DNA: TGTGCCAGCAGCCAAACACTTACCAGGGGCGAGTTCTTC
J gene: TRBJ2-1; D gene: -; clone size: -; V gene: TRBV29-1; CDR3 protein: CSVEGRSVEQFF; CDR3 DNA: TGCAGCGTTGAAGGTCGCAGCGTTGAGCAGTTCTTC
J gene: TRBJ2-1; D gene: -; clone size: few; V gene: TRBV15; CDR3 protein: CATSGGNSYNEQFF; CDR3 DNA: TGTGCCACCAGCGGGGGGAACTCCTACAATGAGCAGTTCTTC
J gene: TRBJ1-4; D gene: TRBD1; clone size: -; V gene: TRBV10-2; CDR3 protein: CASSVQGASIPEKLFF; CDR3 DNA: TGCGCCAGCAGTGTACAGGGGGCGAGTATCCCAGAAAAACTGTTTTTT
J gene: TRBJ2-7; D gene: -; clone size: -; V gene: TRBV15; CDR3 protein: CATSRDSVGSSYYEQYF; CDR3 DNA: TGTGCCACCAGCAGAGATTCCGTCGGCAGTAGCTACTACGAGCAGTACTTC
J gene: TRBJ2-3; D gene: -; clone size: -; V gene: TRBV21-1; CDR3 protein: CASSKAKETSSTDTQYF; CDR3 DNA: TGTGCCAGCAGCAAAGCGAAGGAGACGTCTAGCACAGATACGCAGTATTTT
J gene: TRBJ1-5; D gene: -; clone size: -; V gene: TRBV9; CDR3 protein: CSSSVGSNQPQHF; CDR3 DNA: TGTTCCAGCAGCGTAGGCTCAAATCAGCCCCAGCATTTT
J gene: TRBJ1-4; D gene: -; clone size: few; V gene: TRBV7-6; CDR3 protein: CASSLRVPDEKLFF; CDR3 DNA: TGTGCCAGCAGCTTAAGGGTGCCGGATGAAAAACTGTTTTTT
J gene: TRBJ2-7; D gene: TRBD2; clone size: few; V gene: TRBV6-1; CDR3 protein: CASSRPKRGGSSEQYF; CDR3 DNA: TGTGCCAGCAGCCGCCCCAAGCGGGGGGGATCCTCGGAGCAGTACTTC
J gene: TRBJ2-7; D gene: TRBD1; clone size: -; V gene: TRBV2; CDR3 protein: CASSEVGDRALSSYEQYF; CDR3 DNA: TGTGCCAGCAGTGAAGTTGGGGACAGGGCCCTCAGCTCCTACGAGCAGTACTTC
J gene: TRBJ2-7; D gene: -; clone size: -; V gene: TRBV7-8; CDR3 protein: CASSLSGESSYEQYF; CDR3 DNA: TGTGCCAGCAGCTTATCGGGGGAGAGCTCCTACGAGCAGTACTTC
J gene: TRBJ2-5; D gene: -; clone size: -; V gene: TRBV12-3/TRBV12-4; CDR3 protein: CASSFFRRGEETQYF; CDR3 DNA: TGTGCCAGCAGTTTCTTCAGGAGGGGTGAAGAGACCCAGTACTTC
J gene: TRBJ2-1; D gene: -; clone size: -; V gene: TRBV6-2/TRBV6-3; CDR3 protein: CASGSWSYNEQFF; CDR3 DNA: TGTGCCAGCGGTTCTTGGTCCTACAATGAGCAGTTCTTC
J gene: TRBJ2-7; D gene: -; clone size: -; V gene: TRBV11-2; CDR3 protein: CASSQGTDSYEQYF; CDR3 DNA: TGTGCCAGCAGCCAGGGGACGGACTCCTACGAGCAGTACTTC
J gene: TRBJ1-1; D gene: -; clone size: -; V gene: TRBV20-1; CDR3 protein: CSARGLLKTNTEAFF; CDR3 DNA: TGCAGTGCTAGGGGGCTGTTGAAGACCAACACTGAAGCTTTCTTT
J gene: TRBJ2-2; D gene: TRBD2; clone size: -; V gene: TRBV4-1; CDR3 protein: CASSQELASNTGELFF; CDR3 DNA: TGCGCCAGCAGCCAAGAACTAGCGTCGAACACCGGGGAGCTGTTTTTT
J gene: TRBJ2-1; D gene: TRBD1; clone size: few; V gene: TRBV20-1; CDR3 protein: CSAGQGHNEQFF; CDR3 DNA: TGCAGTGCTGGACAGGGTCACAATGAGCAGTTCTTC
J gene: TRBJ2-7; D gene: TRBD2; clone size: few; V gene: TRBV20-1; CDR3 protein: CSARPGLAGFYEQYF; CDR3 DNA: TGCAGTGCTAGACCGGGACTAGCGGGGTTCTACGAGCAGTACTTC
J gene: TRBJ2-5; D gene: -; clone size: few; V gene: TRBV28; CDR3 protein: CASSPGGELETQYF; CDR3 DNA: TGTGCCAGCAGTCCGGGCGGGGAGCTGGAGACCCAGTACTTC
J gene: TRBJ2-1; D gene: -; clone size: few; V gene: TRBV28; CDR3 protein: CASSLNRGDYNEQFF; CDR3 DNA: TGTGCCAGCAGTTTGAATCGAGGGGATTACAATGAGCAGTTCTTC
J gene: TRBJ2-7; D gene: -; clone size: -; V gene: TRBV28; CDR3 protein: CASSLTGTGSEQYF; CDR3 DNA: TGTGCCAGCAGTTTAACAGGGACGGGGTCCGAGCAGTACTTC
J gene: TRBJ2-2; D gene: -; clone size: few; V gene: TRBV20-1; CDR3 protein: CSATRAGNTGELFF; CDR3 DNA: TGCAGTGCTACCCGTGCGGGGAACACCGGGGAGCTGTTTTTT
J gene: TRBJ2-1; D gene: -; clone size: -; V gene: TRBV11-2; CDR3 protein: CASSPRGAPGEQFF; CDR3 DNA: TGTGCCAGCAGCCCCCGGGGGGCTCCCGGTGAGCAGTTCTTC
J gene: TRBJ2-5; D gene: -; clone size: -; V gene: TRBV7-8; CDR3 protein: CASSLALRDRETQYF; CDR3 DNA: TGTGCCAGCAGCTTAGCGCTCCGGGATCGGGAGACCCAGTACTTC
J gene: TRBJ2-3; D gene: TRBD2; clone size: few; V gene: TRBV12-3/TRBV12-4; CDR3 protein: CASSPRTSGGIDTQYF; CDR3 DNA: TGTGCCAGCAGTCCGAGGACTAGCGGGGGGATAGATACGCAGTATTTT
J gene: TRBJ1-2; D gene: -; clone size: few; V gene: TRBV28; CDR3 protein: CASRPGNYGYTF; CDR3 DNA: TGTGCCAGCAGACCCGGCAACTATGGCTACACCTTC
J gene: TRBJ1-1; D gene: TRBD1; clone size: few; V gene: TRBV28; CDR3 protein: CASSLGGTGGNLNTEAFF; CDR3 DNA: TGTGCCAGCAGTTTGGGAGGGACAGGGGGAAACTTGAACACTGAAGCTTTCTTT
J gene: TRBJ1-2; D gene: -; clone size: few; V gene: TRBV29-1; CDR3 protein: CSVGTGVEDNYGYTF; CDR3 DNA: TGCAGCGTAGGCACTGGAGTAGAAGATAACTATGGCTACACCTTC
J gene: TRBJ2-2; D gene: -; clone size: -; V gene: TRBV15; CDR3 protein: CATSGRPTGELFF; CDR3 DNA: TGTGCCACCAGCGGCAGGCCCACCGGGGAGCTGTTTTTT
J gene: TRBJ1-5; D gene: -; clone size: few; V gene: TRBV7-9; CDR3 protein: CASSSGGGNQPQHF; CDR3 DNA: TGTGCCAGCAGCTCGGGGGGGGGCAATCAGCCCCAGCATTTT
J gene: TRBJ2-3; D gene: TRBD2; clone size: -; V gene: TRBV6-5; CDR3 protein: CASSSLAGGDTQYF; CDR3 DNA: TGTGCCAGCAGTTCACTAGCGGGGGGAGATACGCAGTATTTT
J gene: TRBJ1-1; D gene: -; clone size: few; V gene: TRBV6-5; CDR3 protein: CASSFDGTGNTEAFF; CDR3 DNA: TGTGCCAGCAGTTTCGACGGGACGGGGAACACTGAAGCTTTCTTT
J gene: TRBJ2-1; D gene: -; clone size: few; V gene: TRBV7-9; CDR3 protein: CAIKGDDEQFF; CDR3 DNA: TGTGCCATTAAAGGGGATGATGAGCAGTTCTTC
J gene: TRBJ2-3; D gene: -; clone size: -; V gene: TRBV20-1; CDR3 protein: CSARDWSSDTQYF; CDR3 DNA: TGCAGTGCTAGAGATTGGAGTTCAGATACGCAGTATTTT
J gene: TRBJ2-3; D gene: -; clone size: -; V gene: TRBV7-3; CDR3 protein: CASSLGSRAPADTQYF; CDR3 DNA: TGTGCCAGCAGCTTAGGATCCCGGGCCCCTGCGGATACGCAGTATTTT
J gene: TRBJ2-1; D gene: TRBD1; clone size: -; V gene: TRBV7-6; CDR3 protein: CASSLSRGRSEQFF; CDR3 DNA: TGTGCCAGCAGCTTGAGCAGGGGGCGTAGTGAGCAGTTCTTC
J gene: TRBJ2-3; D gene: TRBD2; clone size: once; V gene: TRBV6-5; CDR3 protein: CASSTRLAGGLTDTQYF; CDR3 DNA: TGTGCCAGCAGTACCCGACTAGCGGGGGGGCTAACAGATACGCAGTATTTT
J gene: TRBJ2-1; D gene: -; clone size: few; V gene: TRBV6-1; CDR3 protein: CASREEISLNEQFF; CDR3 DNA: TGTGCCAGCAGGGAAGAAATCAGCCTCAATGAGCAGTTCTTC
J gene: TRBJ2-4; D gene: TRBD2; clone size: few; V gene: TRBV12-3/TRBV12-4; CDR3 protein: CASSRGGAKNIQYF; CDR3 DNA: TGTGCCAGCAGCCGCGGGGGGGCCAAAAACATTCAGTACTTC
J gene: TRBJ2-1; D gene: -; clone size: -; V gene: TRBV5-5; CDR3 protein: CASSVGGRGAYNEQFF; CDR3 DNA: TGTGCCAGCAGCGTGGGGGGGCGCGGGGCCTACAATGAGCAGTTCTTC
J gene: TRBJ2-5; D gene: -; clone size: -; V gene: TRBV19; CDR3 protein: CASTPGPSVYQETQYF; CDR3 DNA: TGTGCCAGTACGCCCGGTCCGTCAGTATACCAAGAGACCCAGTACTTC